The sequence of this TCR beta chain was determined in a study of cytomegalovirus exposure and HLA in healthy donors. Study-wide context: Counted in an early data release were roughly 81 million unique TCRs from HLA-typed donors.

Study results and caveats: Several V segments, TRBV6-2 and TRBV6-3 among them, could not be told apart and were dropped. As a later analysis revealed, the rate of TCR association differed by HLA locus, with DRB1 most and HLA-C fewest.

CDR3 length: 13 residues. V was pared by 4 bases and J by 3 bases, with 11 bases between. PCR involved 60 Vbeta and 13 Jbeta primers. Study processing details: Roughly 10 million shared chains were among approximately 80 million unique TCR beta chains counted in a later analysis. Only in-frame clones appear in the TCRdb table, and some are missing; sequencing was by immunoSEQ multiplex PCR. V and J calls and clone size are given by that table; D and trimming were obtained from the DNA. The sample lists tens of thousands of clones, approximately 85% occurring once. With regard to this clone: Its target is not known.

The source material was PBMCs. This TCR was sampled from a man aged 25-40 years in good health and CMV-seropositive. The chain links TRBV5-3 to TRBJ2-7, with TRBD1 as a possible D gene (5 bases). TRBV5-3 is noted as an ORF with a role that remains uncertain. The CDR3 nucleotides read TGTGCCAGAAGCGGCAGGGAATACTACGAGCAGTACTTC. Translated, it gives CARSGREYYEQYF.